Listed below are T cell receptor beta chains from one sample, sequenced in a study of shared clonotypes between healthy human individuals. Here immunoSEQ multiplex PCR was the method, and the copy in TCRdb shows in-frame clones only, minus some. Of some 1,600,000 clones detected, roughly 98% appear once; the ten largest clones hold about 0.45%. The specimen sequenced was naive CD4+ T cells sorted from blood. The receptors here all came from a man under 40 in good health. CDR3s include the opening cysteine and the closing phenylalanine or tryptophan. D genes are given only for firm matches.

D gene: TRBD1
V gene: TRBV28
J gene: TRBJ1-3
CDR3 length: 16
CDR3 DNA: TGTGCCAGCAGTTCCGGGACAGTCAACTCTGGAAACACCATATATTTT
CDR3 protein: CASSSGTVNSGNTIYF

D gene: .
V gene: TRBV7-8
J gene: TRBJ2-1
CDR3 length: 9
CDR3 DNA: TGTGCCAGCCGGGATGAGCAGTTCTTC
CDR3 protein: CASRDEQFF

D gene: TRBD1
V gene: TRBV19
J gene: TRBJ2-7
CDR3 length: 15
CDR3 DNA: TGTGCCAGTAGTAAAGAGGACAGGGTGGGCTACGAGCAGTACTTC
CDR3 protein: CASSKEDRVGYEQYF

D gene: .
V gene: TRBV28
J gene: TRBJ2-7
CDR3 length: 15
CDR3 DNA: TGTGCCAGCAGTCTCCGAGTGGCGCTAGCCTACGAGCAGTACTTC
CDR3 protein: CASSLRVALAYEQYF

D gene: .
V gene: TRBV7-8
J gene: TRBJ1-5
CDR3 length: 19
CDR3 DNA: TGTGCCAGCAGTCTCATCCATGGGGGGCACGGGACGTCGGATCAGCCCCAGCATTTT
CDR3 protein: CASSLIHGGHGTSDQPQHF

D gene: .
V gene: TRBV9
J gene: TRBJ2-5
CDR3 length: 15
CDR3 DNA: TGTGCCAGCAGCGTAGTTCAGGACAGATCGGGGACCCAGTACTTC
CDR3 protein: CASSVVQDRSGTQYF

D gene: .
V gene: TRBV5-1
J gene: TRBJ2-5
CDR3 length: 13
CDR3 DNA: TGCGCCAGCAGCTCTAACAGCCAAGAGACCCAGTACTTC
CDR3 protein: CASSSNSQETQYF

D gene: TRBD2
V gene: TRBV14
J gene: TRBJ2-1
CDR3 length: 15
CDR3 DNA: TGTGCCAGCAGCCAAGGACTAGCGGTATACAATGAGCAGTTCTTC
CDR3 protein: CASSQGLAVYNEQFF

D gene: .
V gene: TRBV6-5
J gene: TRBJ2-7
CDR3 length: 14
CDR3 DNA: TGTGCCAGCAGTTACTCCCAGAGCTCCTACGAGCAGTACTTC
CDR3 protein: CASSYSQSSYEQYF

D gene: .
V gene: TRBV30
J gene: TRBJ2-1
CDR3 length: 14
CDR3 DNA: TGTGCCTGGAGTGTAGCCCTGCTCTACAATGAGCAGTTCTTC
CDR3 protein: CAWSVALLYNEQFF

D gene: TRBD1
V gene: TRBV2
J gene: TRBJ1-5
CDR3 length: 15
CDR3 DNA: TGTGCCAGCAGCTTCCGGGACAGGGGCAGTCAGCCCCAGCATTTT
CDR3 protein: CASSFRDRGSQPQHF

D gene: .
V gene: TRBV11-2
J gene: TRBJ2-1
CDR3 length: 13
CDR3 DNA: TGTGCCAGCCGCGGGGATAACTACAATGAGCAGTTCTTC
CDR3 protein: CASRGDNYNEQFF

D gene: .
V gene: TRBV10-1
J gene: TRBJ2-2
CDR3 length: 18
CDR3 DNA: TGCGCCAGCAGTGAGTATGGCACGGGCGTCGCGAACACCGGGGAGCTGTTTTTT
CDR3 protein: CASSEYGTGVANTGELFF

D gene: .
V gene: TRBV2
J gene: TRBJ2-1
CDR3 length: 15
CDR3 DNA: TGTGCCAGCAGTGAAGGCCAGGGACTTAACAATGAGCAGTTCTTC
CDR3 protein: CASSEGQGLNNEQFF

D gene: TRBD1
V gene: TRBV18
J gene: TRBJ1-1
CDR3 length: 17
CDR3 DNA: TGTGCCAGCTCACCCAGGACAGGGGGCCCGGGGAACACTGAAGCTTTCTTT
CDR3 protein: CASSPRTGGPGNTEAFF

D gene: .
V gene: TRBV23-1
J gene: TRBJ2-1
CDR3 length: 16
CDR3 DNA: TGCGCCAGCAGTCACCGTCGACTTCCGCCCCACAATGAGCAGTTCTTC
CDR3 protein: CASSHRRLPPHNEQFF

D gene: .
V gene: TRBV27
J gene: TRBJ2-5
CDR3 length: 13
CDR3 DNA: TGTGCCAGCAGGAACCACTTGCAAGAGACCCAGTACTTC
CDR3 protein: CASRNHLQETQYF

D gene: .
V gene: TRBV7-2
J gene: TRBJ2-7
CDR3 length: 11
CDR3 DNA: TGTGCCAGCAGCCCCCCCGATGAGCAGTACTTC
CDR3 protein: CASSPPDEQYF